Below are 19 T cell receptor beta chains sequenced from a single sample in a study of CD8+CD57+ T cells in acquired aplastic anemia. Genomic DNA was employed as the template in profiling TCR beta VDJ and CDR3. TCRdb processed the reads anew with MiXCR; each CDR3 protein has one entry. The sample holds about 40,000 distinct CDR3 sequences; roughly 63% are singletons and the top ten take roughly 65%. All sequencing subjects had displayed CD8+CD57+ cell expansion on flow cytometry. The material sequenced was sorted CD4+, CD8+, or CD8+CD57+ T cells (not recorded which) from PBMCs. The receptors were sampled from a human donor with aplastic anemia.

In nucleotides, the CDR3 is TGTGCCAGTAGTCCTCCGGACAGGGGCAAGTCACCCCTCCACTTT. Its translation: CASSPPDRGKSPLHF. The chain links TRBV19 to TRBJ1-6; 9 bases are a match to TRBD1. The CDR3 is 15 amino acids. Germline-derived CDR1 and CDR2 are LNHDA and SQIVND (reference sequence). After removal of 5 bases from V and 10 bases from J, the junction contained 9 bases not matched to a gene.

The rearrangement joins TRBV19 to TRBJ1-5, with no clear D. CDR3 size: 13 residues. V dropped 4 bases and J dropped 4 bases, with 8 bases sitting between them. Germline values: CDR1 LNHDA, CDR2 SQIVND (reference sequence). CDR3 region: CASSTEQNQPQHF. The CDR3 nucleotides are TGTGCCAGTAGTACAGAACAGAATCAGCCCCAGCATTTT.

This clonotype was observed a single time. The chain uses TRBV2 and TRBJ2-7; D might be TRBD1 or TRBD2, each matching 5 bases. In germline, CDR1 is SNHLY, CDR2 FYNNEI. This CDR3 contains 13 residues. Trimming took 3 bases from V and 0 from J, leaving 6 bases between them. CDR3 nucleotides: TGTGCCAGCAGTGAGGGGACCTCCTACGAGCAGTACTTC. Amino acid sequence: CASSEGTSYEQYF.

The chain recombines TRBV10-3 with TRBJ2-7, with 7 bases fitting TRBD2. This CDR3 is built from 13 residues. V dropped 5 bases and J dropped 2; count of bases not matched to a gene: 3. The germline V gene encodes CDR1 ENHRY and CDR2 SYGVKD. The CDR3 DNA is TGTGCCATCAGTCCCGGGACTACCTACGAGCAGTACGTC. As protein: CAISPGTTYEQYV.

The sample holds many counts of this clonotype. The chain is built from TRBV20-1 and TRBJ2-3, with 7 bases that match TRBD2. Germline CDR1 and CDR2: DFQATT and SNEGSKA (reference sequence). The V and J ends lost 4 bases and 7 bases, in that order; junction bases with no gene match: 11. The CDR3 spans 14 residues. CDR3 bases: TGCAGTGCTACTTGGGGGGGACCCACGAATACGCAGTATTTT. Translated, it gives CSATWGGPTNTQYF.

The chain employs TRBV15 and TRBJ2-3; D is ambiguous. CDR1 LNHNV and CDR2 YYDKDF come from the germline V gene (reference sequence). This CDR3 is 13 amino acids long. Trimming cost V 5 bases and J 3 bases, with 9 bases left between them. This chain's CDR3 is CATSAAITDTQYF. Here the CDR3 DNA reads TGTGCCACCAGCGCCGCCATAACAGATACGCAGTATTTT.

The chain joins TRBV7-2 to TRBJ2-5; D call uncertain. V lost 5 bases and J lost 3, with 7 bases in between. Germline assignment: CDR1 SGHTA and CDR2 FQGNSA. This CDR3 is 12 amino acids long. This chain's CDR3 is CASSGPKETQYF. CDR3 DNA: TGTGCCAGCAGCGGGCCAAAAGAGACCCAGTACTTC. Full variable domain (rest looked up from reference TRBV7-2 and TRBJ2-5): GAGVSQSPSNKVTEKGKDVELRCDPISGHTALYWYRQSLGQGLEFLIYFQGNSAPDKSGLPSDRFSAERTGGSVSTLTIQRTQQEDSAVYLCASSGPKETQYFGPGTRLLVL.

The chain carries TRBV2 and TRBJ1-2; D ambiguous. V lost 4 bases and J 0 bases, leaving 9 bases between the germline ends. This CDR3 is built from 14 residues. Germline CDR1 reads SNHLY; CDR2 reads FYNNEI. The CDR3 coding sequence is TGTGCCAGCAGTGGTTTGCTAGCTAACTATGGCTACACCTTC. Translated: CASSGLLANYGYTF. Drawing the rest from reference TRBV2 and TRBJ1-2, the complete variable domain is EPEVTQTPSHQVTQMGQEVILRCVPISNHLYFYWYRQILGQKVEFLVSFYNNEISEKSEIFDDQFSVERPDGSNFTLKIRSTKLEDSAMYFCASSGLLANYGYTFGSGTRLTVV.

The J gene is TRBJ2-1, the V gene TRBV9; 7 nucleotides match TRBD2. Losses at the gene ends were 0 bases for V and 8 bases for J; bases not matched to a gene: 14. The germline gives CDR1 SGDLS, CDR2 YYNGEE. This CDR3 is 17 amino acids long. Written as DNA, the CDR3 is TGTGCCAGCAGCGTAGTTTCCAGCGGGGTAAGAATACATGAGCAGTTCTTC. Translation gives CASSVVSSGVRIHEQFF.

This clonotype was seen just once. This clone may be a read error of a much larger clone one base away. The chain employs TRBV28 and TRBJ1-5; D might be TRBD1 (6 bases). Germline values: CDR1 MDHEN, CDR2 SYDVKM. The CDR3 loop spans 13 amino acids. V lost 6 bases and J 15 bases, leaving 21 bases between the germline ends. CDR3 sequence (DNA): TGTGCCAGCAGCAAACCCACAAGGGGGAACCCGCATTTT. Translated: CASSKPTRGNPHF. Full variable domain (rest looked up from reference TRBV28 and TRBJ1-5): DVKVTQSSRYLVKRTGEKVFLECVQDMDHENMFWYRQDPGLGLRLIYFSYDVKMKEKGDIPEGYSVSREKKERFSLILESASTNQTSMYLCASSKPTRGNPHFGDGTRLSIL.

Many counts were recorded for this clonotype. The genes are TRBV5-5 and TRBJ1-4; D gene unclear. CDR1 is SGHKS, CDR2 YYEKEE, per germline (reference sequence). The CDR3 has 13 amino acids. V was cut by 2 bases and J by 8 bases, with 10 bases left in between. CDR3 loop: CASSFQDLEKLFF. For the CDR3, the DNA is TGTGCCAGCAGCTTCCAGGACCTAGAAAAACTGTTTTTT. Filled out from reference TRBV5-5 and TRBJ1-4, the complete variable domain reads DAGVTQSPTHLIKTRGQQVTLRCSPISGHKSVSWYQQVLGQGPQFIFQYYEKEERGRGNFPDRFSARQFPNYSSELNVNALLLGDSALYLCASSFQDLEKLFFGSGTQLSVL.

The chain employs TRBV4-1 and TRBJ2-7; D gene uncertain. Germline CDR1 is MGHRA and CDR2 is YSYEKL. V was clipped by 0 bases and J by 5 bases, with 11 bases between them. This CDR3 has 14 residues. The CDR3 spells CASSQDMGFDEQYF. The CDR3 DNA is TGCGCCAGCAGCCAAGATATGGGTTTCGACGAGCAGTACTTC.

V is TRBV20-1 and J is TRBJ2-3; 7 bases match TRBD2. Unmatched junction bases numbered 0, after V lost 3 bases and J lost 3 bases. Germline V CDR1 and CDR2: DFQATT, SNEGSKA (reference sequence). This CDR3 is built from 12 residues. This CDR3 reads CSARGGTDTQYF. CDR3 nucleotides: TGCAGTGCTAGGGGAGGGACAGATACGCAGTATTTT.

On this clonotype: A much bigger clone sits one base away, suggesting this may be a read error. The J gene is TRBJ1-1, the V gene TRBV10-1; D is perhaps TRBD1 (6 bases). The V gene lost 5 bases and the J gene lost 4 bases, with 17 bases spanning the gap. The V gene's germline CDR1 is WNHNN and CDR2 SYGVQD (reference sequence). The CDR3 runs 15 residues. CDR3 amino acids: CASSSRGPTGTEAFF. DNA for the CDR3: TGCGCCAGCAGTTCCAGGGGTCCGACAGGCACTGAAGCTTTCTTT.

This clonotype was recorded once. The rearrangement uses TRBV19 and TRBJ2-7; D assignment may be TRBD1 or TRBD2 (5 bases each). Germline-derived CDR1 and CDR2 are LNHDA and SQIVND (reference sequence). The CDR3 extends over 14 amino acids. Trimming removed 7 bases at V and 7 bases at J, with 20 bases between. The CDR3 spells CASTLGQGTGEQYF. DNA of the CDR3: TGTGCCAGTACCCTCGGCCAGGGAACGGGGGAGCAGTACTTC.

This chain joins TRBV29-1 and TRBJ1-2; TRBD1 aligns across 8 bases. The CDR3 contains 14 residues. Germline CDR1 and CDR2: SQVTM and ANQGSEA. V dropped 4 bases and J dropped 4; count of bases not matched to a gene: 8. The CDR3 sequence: CSVARTGSIYGYTF. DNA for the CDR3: TGCAGCGTTGCCCGGACAGGGAGTATCTATGGCTACACCTTC.

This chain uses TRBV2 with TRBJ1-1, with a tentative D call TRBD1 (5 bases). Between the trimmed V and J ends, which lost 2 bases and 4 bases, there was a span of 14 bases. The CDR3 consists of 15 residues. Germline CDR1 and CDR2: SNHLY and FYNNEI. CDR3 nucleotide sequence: TGTGCCAGCAGTGAATATGCAGGGAGTTTCACTGAAGCTTTCTTT. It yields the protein CASSEYAGSFTEAFF.

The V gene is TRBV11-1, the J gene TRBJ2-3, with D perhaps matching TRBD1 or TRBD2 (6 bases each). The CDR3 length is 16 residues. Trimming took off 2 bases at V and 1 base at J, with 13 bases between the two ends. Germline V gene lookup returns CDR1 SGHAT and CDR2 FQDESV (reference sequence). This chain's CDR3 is CASSLSGGGRTDTQYF. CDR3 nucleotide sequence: TGTGCCAGCAGCTTATCCGGAGGGGGGCGCACAGATACGCAGTATTTT. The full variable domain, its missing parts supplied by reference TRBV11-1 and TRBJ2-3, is EAEVAQSPRYKITEKSQAVAFWCDPISGHATLYWYRQILGQGPELLVQFQDESVVDDSQLPKDRFSAERLKGVDSTLKIQPAELGDSAMYLCASSLSGGGRTDTQYFGPGTRLTVL.

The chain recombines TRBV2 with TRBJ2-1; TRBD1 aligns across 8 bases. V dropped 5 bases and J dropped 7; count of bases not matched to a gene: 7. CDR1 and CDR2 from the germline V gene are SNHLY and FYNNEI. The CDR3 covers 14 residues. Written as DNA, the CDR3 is TGTGCCAGCAGTCCAGGGGGCGCCAGGAATGAGCAGTTCTTC. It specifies CASSPGGARNEQFF.